These 10 T cell receptor beta chains came from one sample sequenced in a study of technical replicates of blood from several donors. Using immunoSEQ multiplex PCR, the repertoire was profiled, and TCRdb retains in-frame clones only, with some absent. The sample lists 85,000 to 100,000 clones; about 94% were seen once. Sequencing input: T cells isolated from PBMCs. The source of these receptors is a human donor in good health.

The chain combines TRBV29-1 with TRBJ2-3; 8 bases line up with TRBD2. The length of the CDR3 is 14 residues. CDR1 and CDR2 from the germline V gene are SQVTM and ANQGSEA. V lost 3 bases, J lost 7 bases, and 9 bases stayed unmatched. In nucleotides, the CDR3 is TGCAGCGTTGATACGGGGGGGCCGGGAAATACGCAGTATTTT. It is translated as CSVDTGGPGNTQYF.

The rearrangement uses TRBV28 and TRBJ1-1; D not resolved. With 7 bases removed from V and 4 bases from J, the gap between germline ends came to 4 bases. Germline CDR1 and CDR2: MDHEN and SYDVKM. CDR3 size: 10 residues. The CDR3 spells CASIGTEAFF. CDR3 coding DNA: TGTGCCAGCATCGGCACTGAAGCTTTCTTT. The full variable domain, completed using reference TRBV28 and TRBJ1-1, is DVKVTQSSRYLVKRTGEKVFLECVQDMDHENMFWYRQDPGLGLRLIYFSYDVKMKEKGDIPEGYSVSREKKERFSLILESASTNQTSMYLCASIGTEAFFGQGTRLTVV.

V is TRBV5-5 and J is TRBJ1-3, with 7 bases lining up with TRBD1. Germline V gene data show CDR1 as SGHKS and CDR2 as YYEKEE (reference sequence). The CDR3 has 14 amino acids. The V segment lost 3 bases and the J segment 3 bases; nucleotides outside the gene matches: 3. DNA for the CDR3: TGTGCCAGCAGCTCGGGACAGCTTGGAAACACCATATATTTT. The encoded protein is CASSSGQLGNTIYF.

The chain couples TRBV9 to TRBJ2-2; D unclear. The CDR3 spans 12 residues. The germline V gene encodes CDR1 SGDLS and CDR2 YYNGEE. V lost 1 base and J lost 6, with 4 bases in between. The CDR3 DNA reads TGTGCCAGCAGCGTACTCCCCGGGGAGCTGTTTTTT. Translating it yields CASSVLPGELFF.

V usage is TRBV5-6 and J usage is TRBJ1-6; D gene ambiguous. Per the germline V gene, CDR1 is SGHDT and CDR2 is YYEEEE. V lost 0 bases, J lost 9 bases, and 13 bases lay in between. This CDR3 is 15 amino acids long. Here the CDR3 DNA reads TGTGCCAGCAGCTTGGCCACGGGGTACCGTTCACCCCTCCACTTT. Residues: CASSLATGYRSPLHF. The full variable domain, its missing parts supplied by reference TRBV5-6 and TRBJ1-6, is DAGVTQSPTHLIKTRGQQVTLRCSPKSGHDTVSWYQQALGQGPQFIFQYYEEEERQRGNFPDRFSGHQFPNYSSELNVNALLLGDSALYLCASSLATGYRSPLHFGNGTRLTVT.

A single count supports this clone. In nucleotides, the CDR3 is TGTGCCAGTAAGCCCCAGGTTCCGGATACGCAGTATTTT. It specifies CASKPQVPDTQYF. The chain is built from TRBV19 and TRBJ2-3; the D is unclear. CDR1 is LNHDA, CDR2 SQIVND, per germline (reference sequence). V lost 7 bases, J lost 6 bases, and 14 bases lay in between. The CDR3 has 13 amino acids.

This sequence joins TRBV2 and TRBJ2-3, with TRBD2 matching over 8 bases. The CDR3 totals 14 residues. Losses at the gene ends were 4 bases for V and 6 bases for J; bases not matched to a gene: 6. Germline CDR1 reads SNHLY; CDR2 reads FYNNEI. This CDR3 reads CASSVLREGDTQYF. CDR3 bases: TGTGCCAGCAGTGTCTTACGGGAGGGGGATACGCAGTATTTT.

In its sample, this clone was seen once. The chain recombines TRBV6-1 with TRBJ2-7; D possibly corresponds to TRBD2 (5 bases). This CDR3 has 15 residues. The germline CDR1 and CDR2 sequences are MNHNS and SASEGT. V lost 3 bases to trimming and J lost 2 bases, with 14 bases between them. The CDR3 bases are TGTGCCAGCAGTGAGGGAGTGACAAAGACCTACGAGCAGTACTTC. It codes for CASSEGVTKTYEQYF.

The chain is built from TRBV7-2 and TRBJ2-2; D not resolved. The CDR3 extends over 15 amino acids. V lost 3 bases to trimming and J lost 0 bases, with 8 bases between them. CDR1 is SGHTA and CDR2 is FQGNSA in the germline V gene. This chain's CDR3 is CASSFGGTNTGELFF. In DNA form, the CDR3 reads TGTGCCAGCAGCTTTGGCGGAACGAACACCGGGGAGCTGTTTTTT.

CDR3 sequence (DNA): TGTGCCAGCGGCGGAACAGGGGATACCTACGAGCAGTACTTC. Translating it yields CASGGTGDTYEQYF. The chain couples TRBV7-9 to TRBJ2-7; 7 bases agree with TRBD1. The J segment lost 2 bases and the V segment lost 8 bases, leaving 9 bases of the junction unmatched. The CDR3 runs to 14 residues. CDR1 and CDR2 from the germline V gene are SEHNR and FQNEAQ (reference sequence). Variable domain in full (rest from reference TRBV7-9 and TRBJ2-7): DTGVSQNPRHKITKRGQNVTFRCDPISEHNRLYWYRQTLGQGPEFLTYFQNEAQLEKSRLLSDRFSAERPKGSFSTLEIQRTEQGDSAMYLCASGGTGDTYEQYFGPGTRLTVT.